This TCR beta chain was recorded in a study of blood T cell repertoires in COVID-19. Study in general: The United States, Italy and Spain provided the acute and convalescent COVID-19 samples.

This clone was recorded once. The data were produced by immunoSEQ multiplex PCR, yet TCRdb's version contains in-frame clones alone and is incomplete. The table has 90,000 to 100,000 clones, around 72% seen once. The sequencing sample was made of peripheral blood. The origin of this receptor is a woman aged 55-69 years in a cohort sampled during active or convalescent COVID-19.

The CDR3 DNA is TGTGCCAGCAGCTTCTTCGGACTAGCGGGGGGGCCTTACAATGAGCAGTTCTTC. Translating it yields CASSFFGLAGGPYNEQFF. This sequence joins TRBV7-9 and TRBJ2-1; TRBD2 aligns across 15 bases. After removal of 3 bases from V and 4 bases from J, the junction contained 7 bases not matched to a gene. Per the germline V gene, CDR1 is SEHNR and CDR2 is FQNEAQ (reference sequence). The CDR3 covers 18 residues.